Listed below are T cell receptor beta chains from one sample, sequenced in a study of OX40 agonist ivuxolimab in advanced cancers. This table comes from immunoSEQ multiplex PCR, and its TCRdb copy is limited to in-frame clones, with some not included. The sample includes under 80,000 clones, around 90% of them seen just once. The specimen comprised CD4+ or CD8+ T cells sorted from blood, sampled in a trial of the OX40 agonist ivuxolimab. All receptors come from an adult with an advanced solid tumor such as melanoma, head and neck, liver or kidney cancer. Both conserved end residues are part of each CDR3. Each record gives: D gene, clone size, J gene, V gene, CDR3 protein, CDR3 DNA. A D gene is named only where the DNA matches it firmly. Part of the rows lack a size; the others show once, few, many or a class for expanded clones.

TRBD1,-,TRBJ2-1,TRBV18,CASSHSVQGDEQFF,TGTGCCAGCTCGCACTCGGTACAGGGGGATGAGCAGTTCTTC
TRBD2,-,TRBJ2-3,TRBV5-1,CASSQGLGTDTQYF,TGCGCCAGCAGCCAAGGACTAGGCACAGATACGCAGTATTTT
TRBD1,once,TRBJ2-7,TRBV7-2,CASSLEGGPGQGIQDEQYF,TGTGCCAGCAGCTTAGAGGGGGGACCGGGACAGGGGATCCAGGACGAGCAGTACTTC
TRBD2,-,TRBJ2-3,TRBV7-2,CASSRTGLADVPF,TGTGCCAGCAGCAGAACGGGACTAGCGGATGTCCCTTTT
-,-,TRBJ2-5,TRBV5-1,CASSLAPGGQETQYF,TGCGCCAGCAGCTTGGCACCCGGCGGTCAAGAGACCCAGTACTTC
-,once,TRBJ1-4,TRBV18,CASSPTPGEKLFF,TGTGCCAGCTCACCAACCCCGGGAGAAAAACTGTTTTTT
-,-,TRBJ2-5,TRBV5-4,CASSFPPGLGETQYF,TGTGCCAGCAGCTTCCCACCGGGGCTGGGAGAGACCCAGTACTTC
-,-,TRBJ2-5,TRBV14,CASSQHRQAPYIQETQYF,TGTGCCAGCAGCCAACATCGACAGGCTCCCTACATCCAAGAGACCCAGTACTTC
-,-,TRBJ2-2,TRBV11-1,CASSLAALNTGELFF,TGTGCCAGCAGCTTAGCGGCATTGAACACCGGGGAGCTGTTTTTT
-,-,TRBJ1-1,TRBV6-6,CASGVQETNTEAFF,TGTGCCAGCGGAGTACAGGAAACGAACACTGAAGCTTTCTTT
-,-,TRBJ2-5,TRBV10-3,CAIANPGPETQYF,TGTGCCATCGCTAACCCCGGGCCCGAGACCCAGTACTTC
TRBD2,-,TRBJ2-7,TRBV11-2,CASSPFTSGGNEQYF,TGTGCCAGCAGCCCGTTCACTAGCGGGGGAAACGAGCAGTACTTC
TRBD1,-,TRBJ1-2,TRBV7-9,CASSSPGTGNYGYTF,TGTGCCAGCAGCTCACCCGGGACAGGGAACTATGGCTACACCTTC
TRBD2,-,TRBJ2-1,TRBV6-5,CASMLRAGNPAEQFF,TGTGCCAGCATGTTGAGAGCGGGAAATCCCGCTGAGCAGTTCTTC
-,-,TRBJ2-1,TRBV11-3,CASSLGLAPYNEQFF,TGTGCCAGCAGCTTAGGGCTAGCGCCATACAATGAGCAGTTCTTC
TRBD2,-,TRBJ2-7,TRBV19,CASSMRGVNYEQYF,TGTGCCAGTAGTATGCGGGGGGTCAACTACGAGCAGTACTTC
-,-,TRBJ2-1,TRBV7-2,CASSYKGLKQFF,TGTGCCAGCAGCTACAAAGGACTAAAGCAGTTCTTC
-,-,TRBJ1-2,TRBV29-1,CSEFFGGYGYTF,TGCAGCGAATTTTTTGGGGGGTATGGCTACACCTTC
-,-,TRBJ2-3,TRBV5-1,CASRMAGASTDTQYF,TGCGCCAGCCGCATGGCCGGGGCTAGCACAGATACGCAGTATTTT
TRBD1,few,TRBJ1-6,TRBV19,CASSKAPRGTNNSPLHF,TGTGCCAGTAGTAAAGCCCCCAGGGGGACGAATAATTCACCCCTCCACTTT
TRBD2,-,TRBJ2-3,TRBV2,CASCRSSGTWDTQYF,TGTGCCAGCTGCCGGTCTAGCGGGACATGGGATACGCAGTATTTT
-,-,TRBJ1-1,TRBV29-1,CSVEIGGNTEAFF,TGCAGCGTTGAAATTGGTGGGAACACTGAAGCTTTCTTT
-,-,TRBJ2-3,TRBV11-2,CASSLADTQYF,TGTGCCAGCAGCTTAGCAGATACGCAGTATTTT
TRBD1,-,TRBJ1-1,TRBV11-3,CASNGQGLGTEAFF,TGTGCCAGCAACGGACAGGGTCTTGGCACTGAAGCTTTCTTT
-,-,TRBJ2-5,TRBV14,CASSQGPGSWETQYF,TGTGCCAGCAGCCAGGGGCCCGGGAGCTGGGAGACCCAGTACTTC
TRBD1,-,TRBJ2-3,TRBV5-1,CASSLAGQAPDTQYF,TGCGCCAGCAGCTTGGCGGGACAGGCCCCAGATACGCAGTATTTT
TRBD2,-,TRBJ2-5,TRBV18,CASSPPGAGEGETQYF,TGTGCCAGCTCACCACCAGGGGCGGGAGAAGGGGAGACCCAGTACTTC
-,-,TRBJ2-4,TRBV6-5,CASSPGWYIQYF,TGTGCCAGCAGCCCCGGGTGGTACATTCAGTACTTC
TRBD2,-,TRBJ2-3,TRBV28,CASSSSGRATDTQYF,TGTGCCAGCAGTTCTAGCGGGAGGGCCACAGATACGCAGTATTTT
-,-,TRBJ1-1,TRBV18,CASSQQPGTVNTEAFF,TGTGCCAGCTCACAGCAACCCGGGACGGTGAACACTGAAGCTTTCTTT
TRBD2,-,TRBJ2-3,TRBV6-5,CASSYFAGGPGDTQYF,TGTGCCAGCAGTTACTTCGCGGGAGGGCCAGGAGATACGCAGTATTTT
-,-,TRBJ2-3,TRBV7-9,CASSSGSADTQYF,TGTGCCAGCAGCTCCGGTTCGGCGGATACGCAGTATTTT